The clone carrying this T cell receptor beta chain was seen a single time. This specimen comes from a study of PD-1 and CTLA-4 blockade in melanoma. The CDR3 sequence is 15 residues long. Germline CDR1 SGHRS, CDR2 YFSETQ. The ends were cut back, 0 bases at V and 1 base at J, with 10 bases in the middle. The table came from immunoSEQ multiplex PCR; TCRdb's copy has only in-frame clones and leaves some out. This table holds 15,000 to 20,000 clones, 60% to 75% found once. The chain employs TRBV5-1 and TRBJ1-1; a possible D gene is TRBD1 (5 bases). The source material was CD8+ T cells from peripheral blood, sampled before anti-PD-1 treatment. The clonotype comes from a human donor with melanoma. The CDR3 protein is CASSLVGRWNTEAFF. CDR3 DNA: TGCGCCAGCAGCTTGGTGGGGCGGTGGAACACTGAAGCTTTCTTT. Using reference TRBV5-1 and TRBJ1-1 for the parts outside the CDR3, the full variable domain is KAGVTQTPRYLIKTRGQQVTLSCSPISGHRSVSWYQQTPGQGLQFLFEYFSETQRNKGNFPGRFSGRQFSNSRSEMNVSTLELGDSALYLCASSLVGRWNTEAFFGQGTRLTVV.